The 30 T cell receptor beta chains reported below all come from one sample, sequenced in a study of blood T cell repertoires in COVID-19. Assay used: immunoSEQ multiplex PCR; TCRdb lists only in-frame clones, some missing. Of over 140,000 clones in the sample, 76% are singletons; the top ten hold 3.5% to 5%. Material for sequencing was peripheral blood. These receptors were obtained from a woman over 75 with active or convalescent COVID-19.

This rearrangement joins TRBV30 to TRBJ1-3; 7 bases agree with TRBD1. Germline V CDR1 and CDR2: GTSNPN, SVGIG (reference sequence). CDR3 length equals 15 residues. Trimming removed 4 bases from V and 3 bases from J; junction bases left unmatched: 9. The CDR3, as DNA: TGTGCCTGGACCCCCCCGACAGGGCGTGGAAACACCATATATTTT. Its protein is CAWTPPTGRGNTIYF.

The V gene is TRBV28, the J gene TRBJ1-5, with 9 bases aligning to TRBD1. CDR3 length equals 17 residues. CDR1 MDHEN and CDR2 SYDVKM come from the germline V gene. The ends lost 8 bases at V and 0 bases at J; junction bases unmatched: 11. CDR3 in DNA: TGTGCCAGCGGACGGGACAGGGATGGATATAGCAATCAGCCCCAGCATTTT. Amino acids: CASGRDRDGYSNQPQHF.

A word on this clone: Different DNA sequences within this sample yield the same CDR3. The CDR3 spells CASSYTGTGELFF. In DNA, the CDR3 is TGTGCCAGCAGTTACACAGGCACCGGGGAGCTGTTTTTT. V is TRBV6-5 and J is TRBJ2-2; maybe TRBD1 (5 bases). The V and J ends lost 2 bases and 4 bases respectively, with 5 bases between them. This CDR3 comprises 13 residues. Germline values: CDR1 MNHEY, CDR2 SVGAGI.

The gene calls are TRBV5-1 and TRBJ1-1; 11 bases are a match to TRBD1. Germline V lookup: CDR1 SGHRS, CDR2 YFSETQ. The ends lost 4 bases at V and 4 bases at J; junction bases unmatched: 6. The CDR3 length is 15 residues. Here the CDR3 reads CASSPPGTGGTEAFF. CDR3 nucleotide sequence: TGCGCCAGCAGCCCTCCCGGGACAGGGGGCACTGAAGCTTTCTTT. Filled out from reference TRBV5-1 and TRBJ1-1, the complete variable domain reads KAGVTQTPRYLIKTRGQQVTLSCSPISGHRSVSWYQQTPGQGLQFLFEYFSETQRNKGNFPGRFSGRQFSNSRSEMNVSTLELGDSALYLCASSPPGTGGTEAFFGQGTRLTVV.

J is TRBJ2-7 and V is TRBV5-1; 8 positions match TRBD1. The length of the CDR3 is 15 residues. Germline CDR1 SGHRS, CDR2 YFSETQ. The junction had 6 bases not matched to a gene; V was cut back by 4 bases and J by 0 bases. The CDR3 loop is CASSPGQGSSYEQYF. The CDR3, as DNA: TGCGCCAGCAGCCCCGGACAGGGAAGCTCCTACGAGCAGTACTTC. Full variable domain (outside the CDR3, taken from reference TRBV5-1 and TRBJ2-7): KAGVTQTPRYLIKTRGQQVTLSCSPISGHRSVSWYQQTPGQGLQFLFEYFSETQRNKGNFPGRFSGRQFSNSRSEMNVSTLELGDSALYLCASSPGQGSSYEQYFGPGTRLTVT.

The rearrangement links TRBV7-8 to TRBJ1-5, with TRBD1 identical over 10 bases. The CDR3 has 14 amino acids. Germline lookup yields CDR1 SGHVS and CDR2 FQNEAQ. The trim removed 3 bases at V and 4 bases at J, leaving 0 bases unmatched. The CDR3 reads CASSLDRGNQPQHF. DNA for the CDR3: TGTGCCAGCAGCTTGGACAGGGGGAATCAGCCCCAGCATTTT.

This clone was counted at least ten times. The chain has TRBV7-2 and TRBJ2-7; 7 bases align to TRBD1. Trimming removed 1 base from V and 6 bases from J; junction bases left unmatched: 6. CDR3 length: 14 amino acids. Per germline, CDR1 SGHTA and CDR2 FQGNSA. CDR3 in amino acids: CASSLGGGLSEQYF. CDR3 coding DNA: TGTGCCAGCAGCTTAGGAGGGGGCCTAAGCGAGCAGTACTTC.

CDR3 sequence: CATSREGQGVHEQYF. CDR3 nucleotides: TGTGCCACCAGCAGAGAGGGACAGGGGGTCCACGAGCAGTACTTC. The V and J genes are TRBV15 and TRBJ2-7, with 11 bases lining up with TRBD1. The CDR3 sequence is 15 residues long. The ends lost 0 bases at V and 5 bases at J; junction bases unmatched: 3. Germline CDR1 and CDR2: LNHNV and YYDKDF (reference sequence).

This clone has a handful of counts. The DNA for the CDR3 is TGTGCCAGCAGCTTGATCCAGGGGGGAAACCAGAAAGAACTGTTTTTT. Its translation: CASSLIQGGNQKELFF. The chain has TRBV7-9 and TRBJ1-4; 7 bases are shared with TRBD1. The V gene end was trimmed by 3 bases and the J gene end by 12 bases; junction bases not matched to a gene: 16. Germline V gene lookup returns CDR1 SEHNR and CDR2 FQNEAQ (reference sequence). The CDR3 is 16 residues long.

V gene TRBV6-5 combines with J gene TRBJ2-5; 7 nucleotides line up with TRBD1. The CDR3 totals 14 residues. The V and J ends lost 8 bases and 4 bases, in that order; junction bases with no gene match: 10. Germline V CDR1 and CDR2: MNHEY, SVGAGI. Written as DNA, the CDR3 is TGTGCCAGCCAACTGACAGGGTTATCAGAGACCCAGTACTTC. Translated, it gives CASQLTGLSETQYF.

The rearrangement uses TRBV5-5 and TRBJ2-7, with D possibly matching TRBD2 (6 bases). CDR3 length: 15 amino acids. V lost 4 bases, J lost 6 bases, and 20 bases lay in between. Looked up from germline, CDR1 is SGHKS and CDR2 is YYEKEE (reference sequence). CDR3 residues: CASSVLAIKASEQYF. In DNA form, the CDR3 reads TGTGCCAGCAGCGTCCTAGCGATTAAAGCCTCCGAGCAGTACTTC.

The chain couples TRBV7-2 to TRBJ2-5; D is perhaps TRBD2 (6 bases). V lost 7 bases, J lost 5 bases, and 17 bases lay in between. The CDR3 length is 14 residues. Germline V gives CDR1 SGHTA, CDR2 FQGNSA. The DNA for the CDR3 is TGTGCCAGCACCCATAGCGGCCGAGGGGAGACCCAGTACTTC. Residues: CASTHSGRGETQYF.

This clone appeared once. V usage is TRBV5-1 and J usage is TRBJ2-7, with D perhaps TRBD2 (5 bases). The V end lost 2 bases, the J end lost 4 bases, and 13 bases lay between the germline ends. The CDR3 spans 14 residues. From germline, CDR1 is SGHRS and CDR2 YFSETQ. The CDR3 spells CASSFSGEVYEQYF. CDR3 nucleotide sequence: TGCGCCAGCAGCTTTTCCGGGGAAGTTTACGAGCAGTACTTC.

This chain uses TRBV30 with TRBJ1-2; D might be TRBD1 (5 bases). CDR1 is GTSNPN, CDR2 SVGIG, per germline (reference sequence). V dropped 5 bases and J dropped 5 bases, with 9 bases sitting between them. CDR3 length: 11 amino acids. Here the CDR3 DNA reads TGTGCCTGGCAGGGATATTATGGCTACACCTTC. It codes for CAWQGYYGYTF.

The chain combines TRBV21-1 with TRBJ1-4. TRBV21-1 is marked as a pseudogene. The CDR3 totals 16 residues. The CDR3 protein is CASPSGVCGTNEKLFF. The CDR3 DNA follows: TGTGCCAGTCCATCGGGGGTTTGCGGGACTAATGAAAAACTGTTTTTT.

CDR3 nucleotide sequence: TGTGCCACATCCCCGGCGGGACCAGGCGGGGAGCTGTTTTTT. Translation: CATSPAGPGGELFF. The rearrangement links TRBV15 to TRBJ2-2; TRBD2 might be the D (6 bases). V was trimmed by 9 bases and J by 7 bases, leaving 18 bases between them. Germline V CDR1 and CDR2: LNHNV, YYDKDF (reference sequence). This CDR3 comprises 14 residues.

The chain links TRBV6-5 to TRBJ2-1; 7 bases agree with TRBD1. This CDR3 region has 14 residues. Germline CDR1 reads MNHEY; CDR2 reads SVGAGI. The junction had 2 bases not matched to a gene; V was cut back by 6 bases and J by 0 bases. Here the CDR3 reads CASRGDSSYNEQFF. The CDR3 DNA reads TGTGCCAGCAGGGGGGACAGCTCCTACAATGAGCAGTTCTTC.

This clone was observed a handful of times. The rearrangement joins TRBV5-1 to TRBJ2-2, with TRBD2 identical over 7 bases. In germline, CDR1 is SGHRS, CDR2 YFSETQ. CDR3 length: 16 amino acids. The V and J ends lost 0 bases and 4 bases, in that order; junction bases with no gene match: 6. Here the CDR3 reads CASSLAVGGSTGELFF. In nucleotides, the CDR3 is TGCGCCAGCAGCTTGGCGGTGGGGGGGTCCACCGGGGAGCTGTTTTTT.

The rearrangement joins TRBV6-2 or TRBV6-3 to TRBJ2-3; 7 positions agree with TRBD2. The trim removed 2 bases at V and 4 bases at J, leaving 12 bases unmatched. The germline CDR1 and CDR2 sequences are MNHEY and SVGEGT. The CDR3 spans 17 residues. The CDR3 reads CASSYPDRGVLSDTQYF. The CDR3 DNA follows: TGTGCCAGCAGTTACCCTGATCGGGGGGTATTATCAGATACGCAGTATTTT.

The chain has TRBV4-1 and TRBJ2-5, with D possibly being TRBD1 (6 bases). V was clipped by 1 base and J by 4 bases, with 13 bases between them. CDR3 size: 15 residues. Germline values: CDR1 MGHRA, CDR2 YSYEKL. The CDR3 is CASSQVGGRGETQYF. In DNA, the CDR3 is TGCGCCAGCAGCCAAGTTGGGGGCCGGGGAGAGACCCAGTACTTC.

The chain recombines TRBV5-4 with TRBJ2-3; D remains unclear. The V gene's germline CDR1 is SGHNT and CDR2 YYREEE (reference sequence). V shed 0 bases and J shed 4 bases, with 12 bases lying between them. This CDR3 is built from 15 residues. CDR3 amino acids: CASSLDTIRADTQYF. CDR3 in DNA: TGTGCCAGCAGCTTGGACACGATACGGGCAGATACGCAGTATTTT.

Only one count was recorded for this clone. The chain recombines TRBV5-6 with TRBJ2-2; 7 positions agree with TRBD1. The CDR3 sequence is 15 residues long. V lost 2 bases to trimming and J lost 3 bases; unmatched junction nucleotides: 4. Germline lookup yields CDR1 SGHDT and CDR2 YYEEEE. In nucleotides, the CDR3 is TGTGCCAGCAGCTTATTCACAGGGGACACCGGGGAGCTGTTTTTT. It encodes CASSLFTGDTGELFF.

The sample holds one count of this clone. The chain is built from TRBV19 and TRBJ2-5, with TRBD1 identical over 8 bases. The CDR3 totals 15 residues. V shed 3 bases, J shed 5 bases, and the junction held 8 bases outside the gene matches. Per the germline V gene, CDR1 is LNHDA and CDR2 is SQIVND (reference sequence). Here the CDR3 reads CASSISQGARETQYF. The CDR3 coding sequence is TGTGCCAGTAGTATTTCCCAGGGGGCGAGGGAGACCCAGTACTTC.

The table lists this clone with a count of one. V and J are TRBV18 and TRBJ2-4, with no clear D. This CDR3 contains 15 residues. Germline assignment: CDR1 KGHSH and CDR2 LQKENI. The V end was cut by 3 bases, the J end by 3 bases, with 12 bases between. CDR3 sequence: CASSPLGDDKNIQYF. CDR3 nucleotides: TGTGCCAGCTCACCTTTAGGAGACGACAAAAACATTCAGTACTTC.

V is TRBV11-3 and J is TRBJ2-2, with D possibly being TRBD1 (6 bases). Trimming took off 4 bases at V and 0 bases at J, with 9 bases between the two ends. Looked up from germline, CDR1 is SGHNT and CDR2 is YENEEA. The length of the CDR3 is 15 residues. CDR3 sequence: CASSSDSANTGELFF. The CDR3 DNA follows: TGTGCCAGCAGCTCGGACAGCGCGAACACCGGGGAGCTGTTTTTT.

J is TRBJ1-2 and V is TRBV6-6; 9 bases agree with TRBD1. This CDR3 is 14 amino acids long. The germline gives CDR1 MNHNY, CDR2 SVGAGI (reference sequence). With V trimmed by 4 bases and J by 6 bases, 6 bases remained unmatched. The CDR3 DNA reads as TGTGCCAGCAGTTCCTACAGGGGGCTTGATGGCTACACCTTC. It yields the protein CASSSYRGLDGYTF.

The chain joins TRBV9 to TRBJ1-3; 7 nucleotides agree with TRBD1. The CDR3 contains 18 residues. The V segment lost 0 bases and the J segment 0 bases; nucleotides outside the gene matches: 9. CDR1 is SGDLS, CDR2 YYNGEE, per germline. The CDR3 protein is CASSVATGAGGSGNTIYF. The CDR3 bases are TGTGCCAGCAGCGTAGCTACAGGGGCCGGCGGCTCTGGAAACACCATATATTTT. The complete variable domain, with remaining parts taken from reference TRBV9 and TRBJ1-3, reads DSGVTQTPKHLITATGQRVTLRCSPRSGDLSVYWYQQSLDQGLQFLIQYYNGEERAKGNILERFSAQQFPDLHSELNLSSLELGDSALYFCASSVATGAGGSGNTIYFGEGSWLTVV.

The chain recombines TRBV7-9 with TRBJ1-3; tentatively, D is TRBD1 (5 bases). The CDR3 has 15 amino acids. CDR1 is SEHNR and CDR2 is FQNEAQ in the germline V gene (reference sequence). Trimming removed 5 bases from V and 0 bases from J, with 11 bases in between. CDR3 coding DNA: TGTGCCAGCAGCCAATTAGACAGCTCTGGAAACACCATATATTTT. Its protein product is CASSQLDSSGNTIYF.

This chain connects TRBV5-6 to TRBJ1-5; TRBD1 agrees at 8 bases. The germline V gene has CDR1 SGHDT and CDR2 YYEEEE. This CDR3 spans 16 amino acids. With V trimmed by 2 bases and J by 4 bases, 8 bases remained unmatched. CDR3 residues: CASSFWTGRRNQPQHF. CDR3 DNA sequence: TGTGCCAGCAGCTTTTGGACAGGGCGGAGGAATCAGCCCCAGCATTTT.

The chain employs TRBV18 and TRBJ2-1, with D possibly matching TRBD2 (6 bases). The CDR3 consists of 14 residues. Between the trimmed V and J ends, which lost 4 bases and 8 bases, there was a span of 15 bases. Looked up from germline, CDR1 is KGHSH and CDR2 is LQKENI. The CDR3 here is CASSQTKGRYEQFF. The DNA for the CDR3 is TGTGCCAGCTCACAAACTAAGGGGAGGTATGAGCAGTTCTTC. Full variable domain (outside the CDR3, taken from reference TRBV18 and TRBJ2-1): NAGVMQNPRHLVRRRGQEARLRCSPMKGHSHVYWYRQLPEEGLKFMVYLQKENIIDESGMPKERFSAEFPKEGPSILRIQQVVRGDSAAYFCASSQTKGRYEQFFGPGTRLTVL.